One sample yielded the 26 T cell receptor beta chains listed below, sequenced in a study of CD4 T cells in relation to SARS-CoV-2 and coronaviruses. Unexposed donor CD4+ T cells date from about 2011-2018, before the COVID-19 pandemic. The protocol was immunoSEQ multiplex PCR, while the TCRdb copy is restricted to in-frame clones and leaves out a portion. The data contain roughly 71,000 clones, about 87% of them singletons. Sample: memory CD4+ T cells from PBMCs. The receptor source for this set is a human donor in good health.

The rearrangement joins TRBV30 to TRBJ2-3; a possible D gene is TRBD2 (6 bases). With 3 bases removed from V and 4 bases from J, the gap between germline ends came to 11 bases. The CDR3 consists of 13 residues. Germline-derived CDR1 and CDR2 are GTSNPN and SVGIG (reference sequence). CDR3 sequence (DNA): TGTGCCTGGAGCCCCCGGAGGGCAGATACGCAGTATTTT. This translates into CAWSPRRADTQYF. Full variable domain (rest looked up from reference TRBV30 and TRBJ2-3): SQTIHQWPATLVQPVGSPLSLECTVEGTSNPNLYWYRQAAGRGLQLLFYSVGIGQISSEVPQNLSASRPQDRQFILSSKKLLLSDSGFYLCAWSPRRADTQYFGPGTRLTVL.

The chain is built from TRBV7-3 and TRBJ1-2; possibly TRBD1 for D (5 bases). V lost 1 base to trimming and J lost 0 bases, with 12 bases between them. Germline V gene sequence: CDR1 SGHTA, CDR2 FQGTGA. The CDR3 totals 16 residues. The CDR3 is CASSLSIPGPNYGYTF. CDR3 bases: TGTGCCAGCAGCTTAAGTATTCCAGGGCCTAACTATGGCTACACCTTC.

In this sample, this clone turned up a few times. The J gene is TRBJ2-3, the V gene TRBV24-1, with a possible D match to TRBD2 (6 bases). Deletions cut 7 bases from V and 1 base from J, with 8 bases between. CDR3 length equals 13 residues. Germline loops: CDR1 KGHDR, CDR2 SFDVKD. The CDR3, as DNA: TGTGCCACCAGCAGGGAGGGCACAGATACGCAGTATTTT. Translation gives CATSREGTDTQYF.

The chain couples TRBV28 to TRBJ2-2; possible D gene TRBD2, 6 bases. The CDR3 runs to 16 residues. Germline CDR1 reads MDHEN; CDR2 reads SYDVKM. The V gene lost 6 bases and the J gene lost 5 bases, with 19 bases spanning the gap. This CDR3 reads CASRTPVPGTTGELFF. The CDR3 region has the DNA TGTGCCAGCAGGACCCCAGTACCCGGGACTACCGGGGAGCTGTTTTTT.

V is TRBV5-1 and J is TRBJ2-2; TRBD2 might be the D (5 bases). Trimming cost V 0 bases and J 7 bases, with 10 bases left between them. The germline CDR1 and CDR2 sequences are SGHRS and YFSETQ. The CDR3 consists of 14 residues. CDR3 DNA: TGCGCCAGCAGCTTGGCGGTGGGGAGCGGGGAGCTGTTTTTT. This encodes CASSLAVGSGELFF.

The chain links TRBV9 to TRBJ2-7, with TRBD1 matching over 7 bases. The V gene's germline CDR1 is SGDLS and CDR2 YYNGEE. The CDR3 is 13 amino acids. The V gene end was trimmed by 3 bases and the J gene end by 7 bases; junction bases not matched to a gene: 7. The CDR3 DNA reads as TGTGCCAGCAGCGCACTACAGGGGTCGGAGCAGTACTTC. It specifies CASSALQGSEQYF.

This clone was seen more than once but under ten times. This rearrangement joins TRBV18 to TRBJ2-7, with D possibly matching TRBD1 (5 bases). CDR1 is KGHSH and CDR2 is LQKENI in the germline V gene. This CDR3 spans 13 amino acids. V was clipped by 1 base and J by 2 bases, with 6 bases between them. CDR3 DNA: TGTGCCAGCTCACCACAGGGGACCTACGAGCAGTACTTC. Translation: CASSPQGTYEQYF.

The rearrangement links TRBV15 to TRBJ2-2; 7 bases match TRBD1. The CDR3 extends over 15 amino acids. The germline gives CDR1 LNHNV, CDR2 YYDKDF (reference sequence). V lost 1 base and J lost 4; bases outside the gene matches: 3. The CDR3 loop reads CATSRGDRVTGELFF. In DNA, the CDR3 is TGTGCCACCAGCAGAGGTGACAGGGTCACCGGGGAGCTGTTTTTT.

This chain links TRBV5-1 with TRBJ1-4, with 10 bases identical to TRBD1. Germline CDR1 and CDR2: SGHRS and YFSETQ. The CDR3 spans 14 residues. Trimming took 4 bases from V and 7 from J; bases not matched to a gene: 4. Here the CDR3 DNA reads TGCGCCAGCAGCCCGGACAGGGGGACTGAAAAACTGTTTTTT. The encoded protein is CASSPDRGTEKLFF.

The CDR3 is CASTLRGAWESEQFF. The CDR3 region has the DNA TGTGCCAGCACTTTAAGGGGGGCTTGGGAGAGTGAGCAGTTCTTC. The chain combines TRBV21-1 with TRBJ2-1. TRBV21-1 corresponds to a pseudogene. CDR3 length equals 15 residues.

This clone has just one count. This sequence joins TRBV7-2 and TRBJ1-6; D is uncertain. The CDR3 has 14 residues. Germline V CDR1 and CDR2: SGHTA, FQGNSA. V lost 5 bases and J lost 5, with 10 bases in between. As DNA, the CDR3 is TGTGCCAGCAGCCTTATTCGTAATAATTCACCCCTCCACTTT. This sequence encodes CASSLIRNNSPLHF.

The CDR3 bases are TGTGCCAGCAGTCCGTGGGGGGCGCTGGGCACCGGGGAGCTGTTTTTT. It codes for CASSPWGALGTGELFF. The rearrangement uses TRBV2 and TRBJ2-2; possibly TRBD1 or TRBD2 for D (6 bases each). The V gene lost 5 bases and the J gene lost 4 bases, with 17 bases spanning the gap. CDR1 and CDR2 (germline): SNHLY, FYNNEI. CDR3 length: 16 residues.

The chain joins TRBV6-4 to TRBJ2-3; 7 bases match TRBD1. CDR3 length equals 14 residues. Germline V gene lookup returns CDR1 MRHNA and CDR2 SNTAGT. V shed 4 bases and J 5 bases; nucleotides not matched to a gene: 6. The chain's CDR3 is CASSVTGDKDTQYF. DNA for the CDR3: TGTGCCAGCAGTGTTACAGGGGATAAAGATACGCAGTATTTT.

The CDR3 coding sequence is TGTGCCAGCAGCTCCTCGGCCGGTGAGGGTTACGAGCAGTACTTC. It yields the protein CASSSSAGEGYEQYF. This chain links TRBV6-6 with TRBJ2-7; D perhaps matches TRBD2 (5 bases). V was pared by 6 bases and J by 4 bases, with 19 bases between. Looked up from germline, CDR1 is MNHNY and CDR2 is SVGAGI (reference sequence). The CDR3 contains 15 residues.

The chain employs TRBV7-8 and TRBJ2-5, with unresolved D. Per the germline V gene, CDR1 is SGHVS and CDR2 is FQNEAQ. The V end was cut by 5 bases, the J end by 5 bases, with 18 bases between. The CDR3 has 15 residues. The CDR3 DNA reads as TGTGCCAGCAGCCCTAGGGTGGGAATCGGGGAGACCCAGTACTTC. Translation: CASSPRVGIGETQYF.

The chain uses TRBV7-9 and TRBJ2-1; no firm D call. CDR1 SEHNR and CDR2 FQNEAQ come from the germline V gene (reference sequence). Deletions cut 1 base from V and 9 bases from J, with 4 bases between. This CDR3 contains 11 residues. The CDR3 sequence: CASSLELEQFF. CDR3 coding DNA: TGTGCCAGCAGCTTAGAACTTGAGCAGTTCTTC.

The chain combines TRBV18 with TRBJ2-3; no clear D gene. Germline V CDR1 and CDR2: KGHSH, LQKENI. This CDR3 contains 15 residues. The ends were cut back, 0 bases at V and 2 bases at J, with 9 bases in the middle. For the CDR3, the DNA is TGTGCCAGCTCACCACCGGGAAGCGCCACAGATACGCAGTATTTT. Translation: CASSPPGSATDTQYF.

The J gene is TRBJ2-1, the V gene TRBV11-2; 8 bases map to TRBD2. The CDR3 length is 15 residues. With 4 bases clipped from V and 7 bases from J, the junction kept 9 bases outside the gene matches. The germline CDR1 and CDR2 sequences are SGHAT and FQNNGV. The CDR3: CASSSNGRAVNEQFF. The CDR3 DNA sequence: TGTGCCAGCAGCTCCAACGGGAGGGCCGTGAATGAGCAGTTCTTC.

V is TRBV18 and J is TRBJ1-5, with unresolved D. V was cut by 5 bases and J by 2 bases, with 7 bases left in between. CDR1 and CDR2 (germline): KGHSH, LQKENI. This CDR3 spans 13 amino acids. The CDR3 coding sequence is TGTGCCAGCTCAACAGAGGGCAATCAGCCCCAGCATTTT. Residues: CASSTEGNQPQHF.

CDR3 residues: CASSQGQGATDTQYF. The CDR3 region has the DNA TGTGCCAGCAGCCAGGGACAGGGGGCAACAGATACGCAGTATTTT. This chain links TRBV5-4 with TRBJ2-3, with TRBD1 matching 12 bases. Germline CDR1 and CDR2: SGHNT and YYREEE (reference sequence). Trimming removed 4 bases from V and 3 bases from J; junction bases left unmatched: 3. This CDR3 spans 15 amino acids.

The chain is built from TRBV28 and TRBJ2-2, with 8 bases lining up with TRBD1. V trimming: 3 bases; J trimming: 6 bases; junction bases outside the gene matches: 6. Germline V gene lookup returns CDR1 MDHEN and CDR2 SYDVKM. The CDR3 consists of 15 residues. The CDR3 loop reads CASSLTGVPSGELFF. The CDR3 DNA reads as TGTGCCAGCAGTTTGACAGGGGTTCCTTCCGGGGAGCTGTTTTTT.

This clone was recorded once. This chain links TRBV5-1 with TRBJ2-5; tentatively, D is TRBD1 or TRBD2 (5 bases each). Germline values: CDR1 SGHRS, CDR2 YFSETQ. V lost 7 bases and J 1 base, leaving 11 bases between the germline ends. This CDR3 is 13 amino acids long. CDR3: CASRTGGQETQYF. The CDR3, as DNA: TGCGCCAGCCGGACTGGGGGCCAAGAGACCCAGTACTTC.

This chain connects TRBV5-6 to TRBJ2-2; possible D gene TRBD1, 7 bases. V was clipped by 0 bases and J by 2 bases, with 17 bases between them. In germline, CDR1 is SGHDT, CDR2 YYEEEE. The CDR3 extends over 18 amino acids. The CDR3 bases are TGTGCCAGCAGCTTGGGCGGAATCAGGGGGGCAAACACCGGGGAGCTGTTTTTT. This translates into CASSLGGIRGANTGELFF. The variable domain in full, with the rest retrieved from reference TRBV5-6 and TRBJ2-2, is DAGVTQSPTHLIKTRGQQVTLRCSPKSGHDTVSWYQQALGQGPQFIFQYYEEEERQRGNFPDRFSGHQFPNYSSELNVNALLLGDSALYLCASSLGGIRGANTGELFFGEGSRLTVL.

The chain combines TRBV30 with TRBJ2-1; D gene ambiguous. Per the germline V gene, CDR1 is GTSNPN and CDR2 is SVGIG (reference sequence). V was cut by 4 bases and J by 2 bases, with 3 bases left in between. This CDR3 comprises 11 residues. CDR3 sequence: CAWTTYNEQFF. CDR3 coding DNA: TGTGCCTGGACAACCTACAATGAGCAGTTCTTC.

The rearrangement joins TRBV3-1 (or the pseudogene TRBV3-2) to TRBJ1-2; no clear D. The CDR3 runs 14 residues. CDR1 is LGHDT, CDR2 YNNKEL, per germline (reference sequence). V lost 4 bases and J lost 4, with 13 bases in between. DNA for the CDR3: TGTGCCAGCAGCCCAGGACTTGGCAGCTATGGCTACACCTTC. This gives the protein CASSPGLGSYGYTF.

The V and J genes are TRBV5-1 and TRBJ2-1; 9 bases are a match to TRBD2. CDR3 length: 15 amino acids. Trimming at V came to 3 bases and at J to 8 bases, leaving 9 bases not matched to a gene. Germline CDR1 is SGHRS and CDR2 is YFSETQ. The CDR3 is CASSSLGTSRDEQFF. The CDR3 nucleotides read TGCGCCAGCAGCTCTCTGGGGACTAGCCGGGATGAGCAGTTCTTC.